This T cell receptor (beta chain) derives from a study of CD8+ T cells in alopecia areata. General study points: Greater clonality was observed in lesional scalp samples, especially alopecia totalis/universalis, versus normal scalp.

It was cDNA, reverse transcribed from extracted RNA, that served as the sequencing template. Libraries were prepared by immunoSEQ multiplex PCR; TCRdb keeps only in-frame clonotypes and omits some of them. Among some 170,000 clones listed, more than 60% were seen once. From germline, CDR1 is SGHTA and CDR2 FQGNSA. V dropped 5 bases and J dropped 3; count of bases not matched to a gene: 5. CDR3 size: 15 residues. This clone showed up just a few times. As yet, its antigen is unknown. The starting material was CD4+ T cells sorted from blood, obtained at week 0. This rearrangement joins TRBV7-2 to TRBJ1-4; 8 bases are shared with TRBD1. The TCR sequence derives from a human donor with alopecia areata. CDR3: CASSARTGPNEKLFF. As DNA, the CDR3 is TGTGCCAGCAGCGCGCGGACAGGGCCTAATGAAAAACTGTTTTTT.